This T cell receptor (beta chain) was found in a study of identical twins. Broader study findings: Out-of-frame alpha sequences that twins shared showed excess low generation probability. The abundant beta clonotypes from cord blood had fewer insertions, and memory repertoires had none of this.

cDNA carried unique molecular identifiers, and a universal primer site was added by template switching. TCRdb processed the 5' RACE reads anew with MiXCR; each CDR3 protein has one entry. The data contain nearly 900,000 distinct CDR3 sequences, 10% to 15% of them singletons. This clonotype appeared a few times. Its target is not known. These data also formed part of another study, on yellow fever vaccine responses in identical twins.

The sequenced sample consisted of PBMCs. This sequence was found in a woman younger than 35 in good health.

The CDR3 coding sequence is TGCAGCGTTGTAAGAGCGGGGGTACAAGAGACCCAGTACTTC. It is translated as CSVVRAGVQETQYF. This chain uses TRBV29-1 with TRBJ2-5, with 8 bases identical to TRBD2. Trimming took 4 bases from V and 2 from J; bases not matched to a gene: 6. The germline V gene encodes CDR1 SQVTM and CDR2 ANQGSEA. CDR3 length: 14 residues.